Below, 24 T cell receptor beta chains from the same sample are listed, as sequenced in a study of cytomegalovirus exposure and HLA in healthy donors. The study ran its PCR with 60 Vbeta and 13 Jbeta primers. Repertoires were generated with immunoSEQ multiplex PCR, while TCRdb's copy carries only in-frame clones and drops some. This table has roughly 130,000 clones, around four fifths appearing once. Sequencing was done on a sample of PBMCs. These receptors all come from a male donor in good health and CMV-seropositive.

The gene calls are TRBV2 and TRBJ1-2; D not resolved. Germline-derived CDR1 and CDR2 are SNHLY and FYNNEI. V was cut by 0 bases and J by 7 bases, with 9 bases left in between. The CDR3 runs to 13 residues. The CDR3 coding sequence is TGTGCCAGCAGTGAAGCGCTTCGTAGTGGCTACACCTTC. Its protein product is CASSEALRSGYTF.

CDR3 nucleotide sequence: TGTGCCAGCAGTGGTGGGGGACTAGCGGGAGGGACCCGATTTGTTGAGCAGTTCTTC. Amino acids: CASSGGGLAGGTRFVEQFF. V gene TRBV27 combines with J gene TRBJ2-1, with 16 nucleotides matching TRBD2. V trimming: 5 bases; J trimming: 9 bases; junction bases outside the gene matches: 16. The germline CDR1 and CDR2 sequences are MNHEY and SMNVEV (reference sequence). The CDR3 sequence is 19 residues long.

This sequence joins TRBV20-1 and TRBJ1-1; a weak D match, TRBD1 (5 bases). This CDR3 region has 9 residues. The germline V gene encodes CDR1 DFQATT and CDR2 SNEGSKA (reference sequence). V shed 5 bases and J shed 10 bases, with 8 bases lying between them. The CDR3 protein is CSAYGGAFF. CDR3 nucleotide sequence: TGCAGTGCTTACGGGGGAGCTTTCTTT.

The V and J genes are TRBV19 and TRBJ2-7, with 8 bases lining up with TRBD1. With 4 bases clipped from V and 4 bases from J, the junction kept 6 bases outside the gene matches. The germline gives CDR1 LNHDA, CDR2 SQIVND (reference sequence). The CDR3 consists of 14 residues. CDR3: CASSTTGARYEQYF. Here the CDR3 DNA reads TGTGCCAGTAGTACGACAGGGGCGCGGTACGAGCAGTACTTC. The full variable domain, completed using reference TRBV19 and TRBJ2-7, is DGGITQSPKYLFRKEGQNVTLSCEQNLNHDAMYWYRQDPGQGLRLIYYSQIVNDFQKGDIAEGYSVSREKKESFPLTVTSAQKNPTAFYLCASSTTGARYEQYFGPGTRLTVT.

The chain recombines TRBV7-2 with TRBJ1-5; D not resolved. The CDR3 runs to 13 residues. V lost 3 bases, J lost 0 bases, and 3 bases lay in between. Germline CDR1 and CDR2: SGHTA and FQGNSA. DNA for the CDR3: TGTGCCAGCAGCTTGAGTAGCAATCAGCCCCAGCATTTT. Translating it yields CASSLSSNQPQHF.

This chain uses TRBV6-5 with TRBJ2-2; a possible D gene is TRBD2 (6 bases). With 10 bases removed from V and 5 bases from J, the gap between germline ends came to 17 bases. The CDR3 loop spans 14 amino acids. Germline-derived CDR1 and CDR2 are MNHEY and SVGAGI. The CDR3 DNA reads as TGTGCCACACGAAACGTGGGGACTACCGGGGAGCTGTTTTTT. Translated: CATRNVGTTGELFF.

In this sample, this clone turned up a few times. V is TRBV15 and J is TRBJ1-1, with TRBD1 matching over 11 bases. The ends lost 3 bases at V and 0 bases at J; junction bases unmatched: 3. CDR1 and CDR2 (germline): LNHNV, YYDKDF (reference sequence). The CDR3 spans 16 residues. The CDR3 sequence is CATSRDRGLMNTEAFF. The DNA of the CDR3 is TGTGCCACCAGCAGGGACAGGGGGCTTATGAACACTGAAGCTTTCTTT.

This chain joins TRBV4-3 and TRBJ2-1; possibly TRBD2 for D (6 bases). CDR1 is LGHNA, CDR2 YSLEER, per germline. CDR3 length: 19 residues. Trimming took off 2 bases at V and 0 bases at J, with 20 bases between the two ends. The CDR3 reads CASSQLSGAWESSYNEQFF. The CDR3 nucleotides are TGCGCCAGCAGCCAACTGTCGGGAGCGTGGGAAAGCTCCTACAATGAGCAGTTCTTC.

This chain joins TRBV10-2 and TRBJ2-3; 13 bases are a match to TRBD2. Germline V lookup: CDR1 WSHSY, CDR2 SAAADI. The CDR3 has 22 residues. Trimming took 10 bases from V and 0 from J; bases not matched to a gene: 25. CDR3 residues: CATRLGLAGLHGRNSSTDTQYF. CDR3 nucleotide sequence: TGCGCCACCAGATTGGGACTAGCGGGACTTCACGGCCGAAATAGTAGCACAGATACGCAGTATTTT.

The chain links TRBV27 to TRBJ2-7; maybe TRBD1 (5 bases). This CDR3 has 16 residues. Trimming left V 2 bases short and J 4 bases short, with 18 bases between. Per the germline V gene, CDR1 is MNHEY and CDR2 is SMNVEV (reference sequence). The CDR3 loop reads CASSLGHRTKQYEQYF. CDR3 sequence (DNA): TGTGCCAGCAGTTTAGGCCACCGGACAAAGCAGTACGAGCAGTACTTC.

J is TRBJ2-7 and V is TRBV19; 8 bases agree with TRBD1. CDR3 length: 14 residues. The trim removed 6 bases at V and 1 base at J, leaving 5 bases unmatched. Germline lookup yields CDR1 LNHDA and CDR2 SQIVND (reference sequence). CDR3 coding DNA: TGTGCCAGTAGGGGGGACAGGTGGTCCTACGAGCAGTACTTC. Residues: CASRGDRWSYEQYF. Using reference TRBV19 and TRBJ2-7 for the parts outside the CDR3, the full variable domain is DGGITQSPKYLFRKEGQNVTLSCEQNLNHDAMYWYRQDPGQGLRLIYYSQIVNDFQKGDIAEGYSVSREKKESFPLTVTSAQKNPTAFYLCASRGDRWSYEQYFGPGTRLTVT.

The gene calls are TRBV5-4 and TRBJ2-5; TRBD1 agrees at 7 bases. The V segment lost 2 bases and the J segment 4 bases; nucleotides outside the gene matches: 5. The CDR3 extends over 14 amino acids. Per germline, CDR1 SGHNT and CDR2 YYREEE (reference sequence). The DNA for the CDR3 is TGTGCCAGCAGCTTCTGGGACAGAGTAGAGACCCAGTACTTC. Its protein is CASSFWDRVETQYF.

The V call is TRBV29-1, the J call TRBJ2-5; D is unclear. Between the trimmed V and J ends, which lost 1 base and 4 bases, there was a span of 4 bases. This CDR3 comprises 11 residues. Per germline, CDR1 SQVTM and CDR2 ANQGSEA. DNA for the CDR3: TGCAGCGTTGAAGCGGGAGAGACCCAGTACTTC. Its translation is CSVEAGETQYF.

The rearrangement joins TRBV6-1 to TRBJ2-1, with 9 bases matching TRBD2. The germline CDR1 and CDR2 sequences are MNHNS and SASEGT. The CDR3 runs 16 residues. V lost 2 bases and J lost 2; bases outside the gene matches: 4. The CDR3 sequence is CASSELGGGAYNEQFF. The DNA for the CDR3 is TGTGCCAGCAGTGAATTGGGCGGGGGGGCCTACAATGAGCAGTTCTTC.

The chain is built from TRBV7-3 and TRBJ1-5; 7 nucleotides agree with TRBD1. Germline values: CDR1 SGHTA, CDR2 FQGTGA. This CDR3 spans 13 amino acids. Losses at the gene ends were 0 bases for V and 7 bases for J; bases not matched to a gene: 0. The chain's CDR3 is CASSLTGGQPQHF. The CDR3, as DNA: TGTGCCAGCAGCTTAACAGGGGGCCAGCCCCAGCATTTT.

In DNA, the CDR3 is TGTGCCAGCAGCTCCATGATCCGGGAGCAGTTCTTC. Translation: CASSSMIREQFF. The chain is built from TRBV5-6 and TRBJ2-1, with D unclear. The CDR3 spans 12 residues. Germline lookup yields CDR1 SGHDT and CDR2 YYEEEE. Trimming removed 3 bases at V and 10 bases at J, with 11 bases between.

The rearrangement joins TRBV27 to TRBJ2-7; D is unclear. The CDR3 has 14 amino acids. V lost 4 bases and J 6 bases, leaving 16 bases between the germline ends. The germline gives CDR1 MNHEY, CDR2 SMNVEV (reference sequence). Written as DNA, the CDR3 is TGTGCCAGCAGTTCGCCCCTAAGTATTTCCGAGCAGTACTTC. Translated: CASSSPLSISEQYF.

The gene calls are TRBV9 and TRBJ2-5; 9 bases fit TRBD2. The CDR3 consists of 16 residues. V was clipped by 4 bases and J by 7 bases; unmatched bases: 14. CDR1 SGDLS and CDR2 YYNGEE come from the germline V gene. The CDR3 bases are TGTGCCAGCAGCCCAAAGACTAGCGGCCCCTATGGGACCCAGTACTTC. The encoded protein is CASSPKTSGPYGTQYF.

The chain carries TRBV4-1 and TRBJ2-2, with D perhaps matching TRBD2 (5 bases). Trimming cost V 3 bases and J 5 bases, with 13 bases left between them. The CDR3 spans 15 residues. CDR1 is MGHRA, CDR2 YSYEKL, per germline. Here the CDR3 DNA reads TGCGCCAGCAGCCATGTGGCTACTAGGACCGGGGAGCTGTTTTTT. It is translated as CASSHVATRTGELFF.

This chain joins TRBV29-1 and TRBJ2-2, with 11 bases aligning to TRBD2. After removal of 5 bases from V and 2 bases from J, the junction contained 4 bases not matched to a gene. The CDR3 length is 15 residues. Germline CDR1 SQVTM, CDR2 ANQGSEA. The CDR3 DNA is TGCAGCGTTAATAGCGGGGGGGCCAACACCGGGGAGCTGTTTTTT. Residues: CSVNSGGANTGELFF.

Here the CDR3 reads CAISEPTRGPYEQYF. DNA of the CDR3: TGTGCCATCAGTGAACCAACGCGCGGCCCCTACGAGCAGTACTTC. The chain joins TRBV10-3 to TRBJ2-5; D unclear. TRBJ2-7 explains the end of the DNA better; the J call may be wrong. CDR3 size: 15 residues. Germline CDR1 reads ENHRY; CDR2 reads SYGVKD.

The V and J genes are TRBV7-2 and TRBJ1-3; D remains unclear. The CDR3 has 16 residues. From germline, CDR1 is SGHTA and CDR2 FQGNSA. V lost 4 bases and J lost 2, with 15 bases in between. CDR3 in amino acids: CASSYRTLNPGNTIYF. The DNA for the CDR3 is TGTGCCAGCAGCTACCGGACTCTGAATCCTGGAAACACCATATATTTT.

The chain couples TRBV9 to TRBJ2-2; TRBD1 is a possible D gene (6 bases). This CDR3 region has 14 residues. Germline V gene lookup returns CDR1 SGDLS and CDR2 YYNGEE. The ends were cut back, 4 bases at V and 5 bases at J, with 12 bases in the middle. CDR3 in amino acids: CASSSGEWTGELFF. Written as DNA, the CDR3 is TGTGCCAGCAGCTCAGGGGAGTGGACCGGGGAGCTGTTTTTT. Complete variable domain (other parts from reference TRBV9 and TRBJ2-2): DSGVTQTPKHLITATGQRVTLRCSPRSGDLSVYWYQQSLDQGLQFLIQYYNGEERAKGNILERFSAQQFPDLHSELNLSSLELGDSALYFCASSSGEWTGELFFGEGSRLTVL.

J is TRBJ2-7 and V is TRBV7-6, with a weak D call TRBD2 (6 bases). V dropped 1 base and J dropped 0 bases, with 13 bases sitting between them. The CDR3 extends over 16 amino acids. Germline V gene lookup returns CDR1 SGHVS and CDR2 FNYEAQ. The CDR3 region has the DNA TGTGCCAGCAGCTTAGGTCGGGGGTCGAGCTCCTACGAGCAGTACTTC. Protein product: CASSLGRGSSSYEQYF.